Included here is one T cell receptor (beta chain) sequence, with context. The source of the sample is a study of shared clonotypes between healthy human individuals. Assay execution proceeded at the deep level. Clones were sequenced by immunoSEQ multiplex PCR, and TCRdb holds only the in-frame ones, with some missing. Among approximately 840,000 clones listed, about 97% were seen once. Terminally differentiated effector memory CD45RA+ cells were excluded from the naive CD8 cells, which were CD45RO-negative and positively selected for CCR7. V lost 2 bases, J lost 5 bases, and 6 bases stayed unmatched. This CDR3 comprises 16 residues. Germline values: CDR1 MNHEY, CDR2 SMNVEV (reference sequence).

V gene TRBV27 combines with J gene TRBJ2-2; 9 positions match TRBD1. The sequence derives from a man aged 30-40 years in good health. The sample consisted of naive CD8+ T cells sorted from blood. CDR3 residues: CASSLAGTGTTGELFF. In nucleotides, the CDR3 is TGTGCCAGCAGTTTAGCCGGGACAGGGACAACCGGGGAGCTGTTTTTT.